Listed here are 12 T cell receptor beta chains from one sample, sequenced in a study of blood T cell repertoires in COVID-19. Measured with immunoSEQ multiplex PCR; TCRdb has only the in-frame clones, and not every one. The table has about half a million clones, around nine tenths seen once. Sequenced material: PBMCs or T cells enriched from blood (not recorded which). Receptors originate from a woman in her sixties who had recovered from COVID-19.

CDR3 amino acids: CAWTANTGELFF. DNA of the CDR3: TGTGCCTGGACAGCGAACACCGGGGAGCTGTTTTTT. The chain couples TRBV30 to TRBJ2-2, with D unclear. CDR1 and CDR2 (germline): GTSNPN, SVGIG (reference sequence). This CDR3 is 12 amino acids long. V lost 4 bases, J lost 0 bases, and 3 bases lay in between.

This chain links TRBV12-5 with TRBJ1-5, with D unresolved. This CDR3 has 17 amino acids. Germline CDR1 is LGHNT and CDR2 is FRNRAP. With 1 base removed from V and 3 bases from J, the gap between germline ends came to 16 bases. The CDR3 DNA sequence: TGTGCTAGTGGTTTGGGCACTTACCCCCTGCCCAATCAGCCCCAGCATTTT. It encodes CASGLGTYPLPNQPQHF.

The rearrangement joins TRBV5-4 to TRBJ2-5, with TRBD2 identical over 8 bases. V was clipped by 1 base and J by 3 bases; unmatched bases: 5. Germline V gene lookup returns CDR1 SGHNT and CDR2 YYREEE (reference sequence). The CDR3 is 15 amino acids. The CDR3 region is CASSLPSGGEETQYF. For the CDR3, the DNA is TGTGCCAGCAGCTTGCCCAGCGGGGGAGAAGAGACCCAGTACTTC. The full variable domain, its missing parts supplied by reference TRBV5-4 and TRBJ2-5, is ETGVTQSPTHLIKTRGQQVTLRCSSQSGHNTVSWYQQALGQGPQFIFQYYREEENGRGNFPPRFSGLQFPNYSSELNVNALELDDSALYLCASSLPSGGEETQYFGPGTRLLVL.

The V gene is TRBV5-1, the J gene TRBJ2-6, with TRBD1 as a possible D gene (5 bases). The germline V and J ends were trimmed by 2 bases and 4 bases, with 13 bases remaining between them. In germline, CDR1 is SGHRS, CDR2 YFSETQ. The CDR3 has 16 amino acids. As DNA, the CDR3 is TGCGCCAGCAGCTTAGTAGGGGCTGAAGGGGCCAACGTCCTGACTTTC. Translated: CASSLVGAEGANVLTF.

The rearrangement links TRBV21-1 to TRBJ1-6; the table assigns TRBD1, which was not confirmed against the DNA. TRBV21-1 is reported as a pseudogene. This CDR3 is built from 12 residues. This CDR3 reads CASSKSGTGLHF. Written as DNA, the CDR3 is TGTGCCAGCAGCAAGAGCGGGACAGGTCTCCACTTT.

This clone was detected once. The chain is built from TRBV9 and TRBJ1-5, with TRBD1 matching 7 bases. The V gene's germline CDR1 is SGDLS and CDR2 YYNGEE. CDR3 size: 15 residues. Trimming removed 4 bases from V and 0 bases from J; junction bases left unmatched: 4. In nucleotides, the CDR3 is TGTGCCAGCAGCCCAGGGACAGCTAGCAATCAGCCCCAGCATTTT. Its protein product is CASSPGTASNQPQHF. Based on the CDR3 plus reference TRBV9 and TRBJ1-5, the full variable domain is DSGVTQTPKHLITATGQRVTLRCSPRSGDLSVYWYQQSLDQGLQFLIQYYNGEERAKGNILERFSAQQFPDLHSELNLSSLELGDSALYFCASSPGTASNQPQHFGDGTRLSIL.

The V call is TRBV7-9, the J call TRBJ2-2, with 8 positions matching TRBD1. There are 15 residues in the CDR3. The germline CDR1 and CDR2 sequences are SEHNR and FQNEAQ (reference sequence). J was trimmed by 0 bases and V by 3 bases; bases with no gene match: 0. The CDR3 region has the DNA TGTGCCAGCAGCTTGACAGGGGCGAACACCGGGGAGCTGTTTTTT. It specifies CASSLTGANTGELFF.

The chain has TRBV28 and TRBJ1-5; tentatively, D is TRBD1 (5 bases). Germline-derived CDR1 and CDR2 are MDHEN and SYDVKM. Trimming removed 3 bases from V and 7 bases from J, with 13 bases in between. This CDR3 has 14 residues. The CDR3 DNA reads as TGTGCCAGCAGTTTGGGCAGGGCGTACCAGCCCCAGCATTTT. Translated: CASSLGRAYQPQHF.

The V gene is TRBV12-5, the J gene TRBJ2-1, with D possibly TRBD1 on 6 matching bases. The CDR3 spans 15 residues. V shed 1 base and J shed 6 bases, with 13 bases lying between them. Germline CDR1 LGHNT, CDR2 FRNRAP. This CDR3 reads CASGLEQGFGNEQFF. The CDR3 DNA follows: TGTGCTAGTGGTTTGGAACAGGGTTTCGGCAATGAGCAGTTCTTC.

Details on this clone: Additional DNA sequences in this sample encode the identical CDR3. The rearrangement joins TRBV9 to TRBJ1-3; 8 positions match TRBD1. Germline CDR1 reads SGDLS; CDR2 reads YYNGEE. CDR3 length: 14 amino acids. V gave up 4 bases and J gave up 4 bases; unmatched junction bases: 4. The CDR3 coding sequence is TGTGCCAGCAGCCCACGGACAGGGGGAAACACCATATATTTT. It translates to CASSPRTGGNTIYF.

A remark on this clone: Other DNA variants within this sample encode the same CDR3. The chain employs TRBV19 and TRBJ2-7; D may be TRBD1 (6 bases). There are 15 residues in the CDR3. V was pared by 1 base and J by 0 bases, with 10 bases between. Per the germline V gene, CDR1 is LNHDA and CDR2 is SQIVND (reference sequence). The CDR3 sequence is CASSIGGHSSYEQYF. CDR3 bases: TGTGCCAGTAGTATAGGGGGGCATTCCTCCTACGAGCAGTACTTC.

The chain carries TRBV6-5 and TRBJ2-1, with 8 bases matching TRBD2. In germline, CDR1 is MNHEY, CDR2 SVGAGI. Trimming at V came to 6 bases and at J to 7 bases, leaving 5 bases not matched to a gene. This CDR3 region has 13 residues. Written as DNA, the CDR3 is TGTGCCAGCAGGTCCCCGGGAGGGAATGAGCAGTTCTTC. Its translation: CASRSPGGNEQFF.